Below, 5 T cell receptor beta chains from the same sample are listed, as sequenced in a study of T-cell memory formation after mild COVID-19. TCRdb fed the 5' RACE reads into MiXCR, producing one record per CDR3 protein. The table includes 400,000 or so distinct CDR3 sequences, around 20% detected once. The sequenced sample consisted of PBMCs or a T cell subset sorted from them (not recorded which). These receptor sequences come from an adult woman who had mild COVID-19 (a few samples of this study predate the infection). Cell type and time point are not known.

The V gene is TRBV2, the J gene TRBJ2-7, with 7 bases that match TRBD1. This CDR3 contains 13 residues. CDR1 and CDR2 (germline): SNHLY, FYNNEI. V was pared by 7 bases and J by 3 bases, with 6 bases of the junction left unmatched. The CDR3 DNA sequence: TGTGCCAGCAAAGAACAGGGGATCTACGAGCAGTACTTC. This sequence encodes CASKEQGIYEQYF.

The gene calls are TRBV2 and TRBJ2-2, with 7 bases matching TRBD2. The CDR3 is 14 residues long. Trimming cost V 2 bases and J 3 bases; bases outside gene matches: 0. CDR1 SNHLY and CDR2 FYNNEI come from the germline V gene. The DNA of the CDR3 is TGTGCCAGCAGTGAACGGGGGGACACCGGGGAGCTGTTTTTT. This encodes CASSERGDTGELFF.

The rearrangement uses TRBV20-1 and TRBJ2-7, with TRBD2 matching over 7 bases. Per the germline V gene, CDR1 is DFQATT and CDR2 is SNEGSKA (reference sequence). CDR3 size: 14 residues. With 6 bases clipped from V and 0 bases from J, the junction kept 8 bases outside the gene matches. Written as DNA, the CDR3 is TGCAGTGCACCTGGGGAGGGCCGCTCCTACGAGCAGTACTTC. Its translation: CSAPGEGRSYEQYF.

This clonotype has a handful of counts. V usage is TRBV7-9 and J usage is TRBJ1-2; possible D gene TRBD1, 5 bases. This CDR3 is 15 amino acids long. Trimming took 4 bases from V and 6 from J, leaving 18 bases between them. Germline V gene lookup returns CDR1 SEHNR and CDR2 FQNEAQ (reference sequence). CDR3 residues: CASSSHLTKGNGYTF. The CDR3 nucleotides read TGTGCCAGCAGCTCCCACCTCACCAAGGGGAATGGCTACACCTTC.

This sequence joins TRBV6-2 or TRBV6-3 and TRBJ1-5; D possibly corresponds to TRBD1 (5 bases). Trimming took 2 bases from V and 3 from J, leaving 17 bases between them. The CDR3 runs to 17 residues. Germline CDR1 and CDR2: MNHEY and SVGEGT. The CDR3 reads CASSYLNSGADNQPQHF. The CDR3, as DNA: TGTGCCAGCAGTTACCTAAACAGCGGGGCCGACAATCAGCCCCAGCATTTT.